This T cell receptor beta chain was identified during a study of T cell responses to AZD1222 COVID-19 vaccine (dated by TCRdb to about 2021). The study in broad terms: A total of 233 trial participants underwent TCR sequencing, of whom around 200 received two doses of AZD1222 and about 25 received two doses of the MenACWY control vaccine. Trial participants were enrolled into age subgroups of 18-55, 56-69 and 70-plus years, which contained around 150, 29 and 61 TCR-sequenced participants, respectively.

Paper-wide results and their limitations: The 56-69-year group was small, and its depth increase did not reach significance, likely because of low power. Conclusions about previously exposed vaccinees were limited because only a handful of AZD1222 recipients were SARS-CoV-2 seropositive at baseline. Epitopes outside the regions mutated in the B.1.351 and B.1.1.7 variants were reportedly recognized by nearly half of the unique spike-specific TCRs. Participants were mostly white British, with more females than males. The authors suggested clonal diversity may have been underestimated. CD4 TCRs associated with the vaccine covered the entire spike protein, and the dominant responses were in regions 160-218 and 743-854. After two AZD1222 doses, both the breadth and the depth of spike-specific TCRs were significantly higher than at day 0 and than in MenACWY recipients. Because no day 14 peak-response samples were available, repertoires were characterized only after the peak T cell response.

In light of the paper, this sample's time point label describes: about 28 days (+/-7) after the second vaccine dose. AZD1222 recipients whose second dose came at about 4 weeks and those whose second dose came at about 12 weeks were combined into one group, since spike-specific TCR depth and breadth did not differ between the two schedules. Vaccinee samples were obtained from the UK trials COV001 and COV002, which included a single-blind randomized controlled phase 2/3 trial of AZD1222 (ChAdOx1 nCoV-19) in healthy adults. For TCRbeta chain sequencing, PBMC samples were collected from trial participants at day 0 and at day 28 after the second dose. As regards this clone: Its antigen remains undetermined. Base qualities are not at hand, and no much larger clone is one base apart.

The CDR3 regions of human TCRbeta chains were subjected to immunosequencing. The published analysis was carried out like this. Repertoire TCRs were checked for matches against a reference library of SARS-CoV-2-specific TCRs that had been generated using the MIRA antigen-specificity platform. Breadth meant the fraction of unique TCRs that were SARS-CoV-2-associated, whereas depth meant the fraction of total T cells that were SARS-CoV-2-associated. Using the MIRA data, every spike-specific TCR was mapped to the spike region that the TCR reacted to and assigned to either a CD4 or a CD8 class. Log10-transformed breadth and depth values were compared by one-way ANOVA with Sidak's multiple comparisons tests. The table comes from immuneACCESS by way of TCRdb, which keeps in-frame sequences with V and J called. Part of the clones is missing from these tables; in studies checked, under half for an unresolved V gene and the rest for unknown reasons. V and J calls and clone size are copied from that table; D and trimming were computed from the DNA. Present in this sample are about 70,000 clones, about 80% of which were seen just once. The ten largest clones represent about 6.5% of the sample.

The sequences come from peripheral blood, collected 28 days after the second AZD1222 dose. This receptor was taken from an adult who received the AZD1222 COVID-19 vaccine.

CDR3 sequence: CAISTPGQGNTEAFF. Here is the DNA: TGTGCCATCAGTACTCCGGGACAGGGAAACACTGAAGCTTTCTTT. The V and J genes are TRBV10-3 and TRBJ1-1, with 9 junctional bases fitting TRBD1. The CDR3 runs 15 residues from the cysteine to the phenylalanine. The only DNA kept is the CDR3, 45 bases in frame from the first base. Reading the germline V gene gives CDR1 ENHRY and CDR2 SYGVKD. V is trimmed back by 5 bases and J by 2 bases, and the junction contains 6 bases that no gene match accounts for.